These T cell receptor beta chains were read from a single sample in a study of identical twins. Via MiXCR, TCRdb re-called the 5' RACE reads, giving one row per CDR3 protein. The top ten clones hold 0.25% to 0.3% of a sample with 1.5 million to 2 million distinct CDR3 sequences, 25% to 35% of them seen once. Input material: cord blood. These receptors were collected from a newborn girl in good health. Each CDR3 is given with its conserved first and last residue. The D gene is left open where the match is weak. Rows may omit the clone size; those that give it use once, few, many or a size class.

j_call v_call clone_size d_call cdr3_length cdr3_aa cdr3_nt
TRBJ1-2 TRBV25-1 many NA 14 CASSEGGRGYGYTF TGTGCCAGCAGTGAAGGGGGTCGTGGCTATGGCTACACCTTC
TRBJ2-5 TRBV6-5 few NA 14 CASSPGGPSETQYF TGTGCCAGCAGTCCTGGAGGGCCCTCGGAGACCCAGTACTTC
TRBJ2-3 TRBV6-1 NA NA 14 CASSEGPGSDTQYF TGTGCCAGCAGTGAAGGCCCGGGATCAGATACGCAGTATTTT
TRBJ2-1 TRBV9 NA TRBD2 14 CASSVDSSAGGEFF TGTGCCAGCAGCGTAGATTCTAGCGCCGGGGGGGAGTTCTTC
TRBJ2-3 TRBV20-1 NA TRBD2 17 CSARALLASGSADTQYF TGCAGTGCTAGAGCTCTCTTGGCTAGCGGGAGTGCAGATACGCAGTATTTT
TRBJ2-4 TRBV20-1 few NA 15 CSAREGMGPKNIQYF TGCAGTGCTAGAGAGGGCATGGGCCCCAAAAACATTCAGTACTTC
TRBJ1-2 TRBV5-4 NA TRBD1 16 CASSFAGTGADYGYTF TGTGCCAGCAGCTTTGCGGGGACAGGGGCTGACTATGGCTACACCTTC
TRBJ2-7 TRBV20-1 NA NA 12 CSAATGLGEQYF TGCAGTGCCGCAACAGGGTTGGGGGAGCAGTACTTC
TRBJ1-5 TRBV20-1 few TRBD1 16 CSARDSRTGDNQPQHF TGCAGTGCTAGAGACTCTAGGACAGGAGACAATCAGCCCCAGCATTTT
TRBJ1-4 TRBV2 NA NA 14 CASSDGRSNEKLFF TGTGCCAGCAGTGATGGACGGAGTAATGAAAAACTGTTTTTT
TRBJ2-3 TRBV20-1 few NA 15 CSARKIGAGTDTQYF TGCAGTGCTCGAAAAATCGGGGCCGGGACAGATACGCAGTATTTT
TRBJ2-1 TRBV28 few TRBD1 15 CASRPTGTDYNEQFF TGTGCCAGCAGACCGACCGGGACAGACTACAATGAGCAGTTCTTC
TRBJ2-3 TRBV7-9 few NA 11 CASSAPGTQYF TGTGCCAGCAGCGCCCCGGGGACGCAGTATTTT
TRBJ2-1 TRBV5-6 NA TRBD2 17 CASSLDPASGTTLGQFF TGTGCCAGCAGCTTGGACCCGGCTAGCGGAACCACCTTGGGGCAGTTCTTC
TRBJ2-2 TRBV5-1 NA TRBD2 17 CASSRGLAGGNTGELFF TGCGCCAGCAGCCGAGGACTAGCGGGAGGGAACACCGGGGAGCTGTTTTTT
TRBJ2-3 TRBV29-1 few NA 14 CSVEDWGSTDTQYF TGCAGCGTTGAAGATTGGGGAAGCACAGATACGCAGTATTTT
TRBJ1-2 TRBV28 NA TRBD1 15 CASNTTGGPNYGYTF TGTGCCAGCAATACGACAGGGGGCCCTAACTATGGCTACACCTTC
TRBJ2-1 TRBV20-1 once TRBD2 14 CSAPSSGGTNEQFF TGCAGTGCCCCCTCTAGCGGGGGTACCAATGAGCAGTTCTTC
TRBJ1-6 TRBV27 NA TRBD1 15 CASRLRDSYNSPLHF TGTGCCAGCAGACTCCGGGACAGCTATAATTCACCCCTCCACTTT
TRBJ2-1 TRBV12-3/TRBV12-4 NA NA 14 CASSLRVGENEQFF TGTGCCAGCAGTTTAAGGGTTGGGGAAAATGAGCAGTTCTTC
TRBJ1-1 TRBV7-2 NA NA 14 CASSSGLGYTEAFF TGTGCCAGCAGCTCCGGACTCGGGTACACTGAAGCTTTCTTT
TRBJ1-4 TRBV5-1 NA TRBD1 14 CASSRQGGDEKLFF TGCGCCAGCAGCCGTCAAGGGGGCGACGAAAAACTGTTTTTT
TRBJ1-2 TRBV29-1 NA TRBD1 14 CSVEDRGQGYRYTF TGCAGCGTTGAAGATAGGGGACAGGGCTATCGCTACACCTTC
TRBJ1-2 TRBV27 many TRBD1 13 CASSLDRGHGYTF TGCGCCAGCAGCTTGGACAGGGGGCATGGCTACACCTTC
TRBJ2-4 TRBV6-2/TRBV6-3 few TRBD2 15 CASMGRLAGQNIQYF TGTGCCAGCATGGGAAGACTAGCGGGGCAAAACATTCAGTACTTC
TRBJ2-7 TRBV4-2 NA NA 13 CAGSGRTFYEQYF TGTGCCGGCAGCGGACGGACGTTCTACGAGCAGTACTTC
TRBJ2-3 TRBV13 NA TRBD2 19 CASSLGLAGANWGVDTQYF TGTGCCAGCAGCTTAGGACTAGCGGGAGCGAACTGGGGTGTGGATACGCAGTATTTT
TRBJ2-1 TRBV5-1 NA NA 16 CASSLRGGRICNEQFF TGCGCCAGCAGCTTGAGGGGGGGGAGGATTTGCAATGAGCAGTTCTTC
TRBJ1-1 TRBV20-1 NA NA 17 CSARAAERAHKNTEAFF TGCAGTGCTAGAGCGGCAGAGAGAGCTCATAAGAACACTGAAGCTTTCTTT
TRBJ1-2 TRBV2 few TRBD1 15 CASSLGPQGPGGYTF TGTGCCAGCAGCCTAGGCCCACAGGGGCCGGGGGGCTACACCTTC
TRBJ2-7 TRBV3-1 NA TRBD2 14 CASSQASGRCEQYF TGTGCCAGCAGCCAAGCTAGCGGTAGATGCGAGCAGTACTTC
TRBJ1-6 TRBV28 few TRBD1 16 CASRPGQGTYNSPLHF TGTGCCAGCAGGCCGGGACAGGGGACCTATAATTCACCCCTCCACTTT
TRBJ1-1 TRBV28 NA NA 13 CASSLAARPEAFF TGTGCCAGCAGTTTAGCGGCACGGCCTGAAGCTTTCTTT
TRBJ2-2 TRBV20-1 NA NA 12 CSARADTGELFF TGCAGTGCTAGAGCAGACACCGGGGAGCTGTTTTTT
TRBJ2-7 TRBV7-9 NA NA 17 CASSLSPVGGKLYEQYF TGTGCCAGCAGCTTAAGCCCGGTCGGAGGGAAGCTCTACGAGCAGTACTTC
TRBJ1-4 TRBV7-2 NA NA 15 CASSLAPTGNEKLFF TGTGCCAGCAGCTTAGCGCCGACAGGAAATGAAAAACTGTTTTTT
TRBJ2-3 TRBV29-1 many NA 14 CSVGSGTHTDTQYF TGCAGCGTTGGGTCGGGGACACACACAGATACGCAGTATTTT